This T cell receptor (beta chain) was identified in a study of CD8+ T cells in alopecia areata. Study in general: It was oral tofacitinib, at 5 to 10 mg twice daily, that treated patients received. General study points: The study found that many expanded lesional clones persisted in scalp and blood during tofacitinib.

This CDR3 is 14 amino acids long. V lost 2 bases to trimming and J lost 11 bases, with 17 bases between them. Germline CDR1 and CDR2: MGHDK and SYGVNS. Treatment reported: oral pan-JAK inhibitor, 5-10 mg twice daily. RNA was extracted and reverse transcribed into cDNA as the sequencing template. Generated by immunoSEQ multiplex PCR, the TCRdb table keeps only in-frame clones and is missing some. This table has hundreds of thousands of clones, 58% appearing once. As concerns this clone: Antigen: not known.

V and J are TRBV25-1 and TRBJ2-3; D is possibly TRBD2 (6 bases). This sequence was found in a human donor with alopecia areata. Sequenced material: CD4+ T cells sorted from blood, taken at week 24, from a patient treated with tofacitinib. CDR3 amino acids: CASSEAGPSSRQYF. In nucleotides, the CDR3 is TGTGCCAGCAGTGAAGCGGGACCTTCAAGTAGGCAGTATTTT.